This entry describes one TCR beta chain. Which antigen it targets is not known. Base qualities are missing; no much larger clone stands one base away. This entry comes from a study of long-term antiretroviral therapy in people with HIV (dated 2022 in TCRdb). As for the study more broadly: Collection of the earliest samples took place about a decade ahead of the 2015 WHO recommendation for immediate ART, at a time when ART was typically delayed until CD4 counts fell. A retrospective serial study tested whether changes in peripheral blood TRB repertoire composition and diversity were associated with ART initiation and durable HIV suppression. No cross-contamination during QIAcube processing turned up in test extractions that ran a monoclonal T-cell line alongside 33 polyclonal samples. Of the approximately 30 participants with HIV, roughly twelve were female. The cohort contributed over 150 cryopreserved PBMC samples from a few dozen adults with confirmed HIV infection, collected serially over a mean of around 6 years (range 1-12). The research as a whole found: Inferences about post-ART repertoire changes were limited because no data were available on ART adherence, viral resistance or therapy changes. The repertoire was dominated across all time points by expanded TRB clones identified before ART initiation, although this dominance was seen to fluctuate and to decrease in many PLHIV after ART. HIV repertoires had narrower CDR3 length ranges than controls, and the network structure suggested an antigen-experienced repertoire that shifted only slightly toward naive after ART. Because cell numbers in pre-ART samples were limited, unsorted PBMC were profiled instead of sorted CD4+ and CD8+ T cells. Owing to limited PBMC availability, only the TCR beta chain was sequenced, without alpha chain pairing. The samples span the years 2004 to 2017, and the ART regimens used at that time may not be as effective as current regimens. A significant increase in TRB diversity was found to be associated with ART initiation, although TRB diversity was observed to remain significantly below that of transplant donor controls even after long-term ART.

Sequences SGHAT (CDR1) and FQNNGV (CDR2) are obtained from the germline V gene. There are 15 amino acids in the CDR3, from cysteine to phenylalanine inclusive. Kept here is only the CDR3 DNA, which spans 45 bases and is read in frame from base 1. Trimming accounts for 0 bases at V and 6 bases at J, while the number of junction bases matched to no gene is 4. The immunoSEQ hsTCRB v3.0 assay was used at survey level resolution for TRB variable region sequencing. The target sequencing depth for TRB was roughly 40,000-55,000 T-cell genomes per sample. Pooled TRB libraries were sequenced on an Illumina MiSeq with a v3 150-cycle kit. The paper's data handling went like this. Repertoire analysis was run in R within a reproducible Nextflow workflow that covered QC, data transformation and analysis. LymphoSeq2, an R package for exploring AIRR-Seq data, was used to implement custom analyses. A handful of samples that produced fewer than 5000 total TRB sequences were removed, so some 190 HIV repertoires were analyzed. Among the approximately 180 retained HIV repertoires, approximately 59 were collected before ART initiation and under 150 after ART initiation. Repertoires were downsampled to 5000 TRB nucleotide sequences, with summary statistics averaged over 100 downsampling iterations. The analysis kept only TRB sequences whose CDR3 regions were at least seven amino acids long. Two measures captured diversity: a Shannon entropy-derived clonality score and the Gini coefficient. In repertoire networks, the top 5000 CDR3 amino acid sequences were linked whenever an edit distance of one separated two sequences. For TRB CDR3 amino acid sequences, GLIPH2 was used to predict antigen specificity groups and MHC restriction. To flag known CMV, EBV, HIV or tissue antigen associations, CDR3 amino acid sequences were matched against VDJdb and McPAS-TCR. Pre-ART, post-ART and control groups were compared with Wilcoxon signed-rank tests and Holm-Bonferroni correction. This immuneACCESS table, as held by TCRdb, lists in-frame sequences with V and J called but not all clones. Of the missing ones, under half trace to an unresolved V gene in checked studies; the others have no known cause. The V and J calls and the clone size are those of that table, but D and trimming were determined from the DNA. In this sample the table shows 20,000 to 30,000 clones, 85% of which occur a single time. The top ten constitute roughly 10% of the sample.

Participants were included only if at least one PBMC sample before ART initiation and at least two post-ART samples were available. Every participant with HIV received treatment in the United States of America. Before DNA extraction, cryopreserved samples of about 0.9-10 million PBMC were thawed and then washed. At the time of the earliest PBMC sample, participants with HIV were aged between about 20 and 54 years. PBMC samples from each participant spanned 1-4 timepoints before ART initiation and 2-8 timepoints after ART initiation, with a median of 7 samples. Serial HIV viral load, CD4+ T-cell count, ART history and demographic data were obtained for every participant. A Qiagen kit on a QIAcube was used to extract genomic DNA from unsorted PBMC, with samples processed in batches of 12.

The sample consisted of unsorted PBMCs, taken 2.3 years after starting antiretroviral therapy. This clonotype originated in a man aged 40-49 years with HIV. In this chain, TRBV11-2 is recombined with TRBJ2-3, with 9 junctional bases fitting TRBD2. In nucleotides, the sequence is TGTGCCAGCAGCTTAGAAGCGGGGGGCCTGGATACGCAGTATTTT. This gives the protein CASSLEAGGLDTQYF.